This paragraph covers one T cell receptor (beta chain) sequence. This record comes from a study of T cell changes during pregnancy in multiple sclerosis. Trimming removed 6 bases at V and 4 bases at J, with 16 bases between. This CDR3 is 14 amino acids long. The V gene's germline CDR1 is SGDLS and CDR2 YYNGEE. Repertoires were generated with immunoSEQ multiplex PCR, while TCRdb's copy carries only in-frame clones and drops some. The sample includes around 56,000 clones, less than 90% of them seen just once. The V and J genes are TRBV9 and TRBJ1-2; no firm D call. The sequence was collected from a female donor with multiple sclerosis, enrolled in a pregnancy study. Sequencing used CD4+ T cells from peripheral blood mononuclear cells, obtained in the third trimester of pregnancy. CDR3 region: CASTPDGYFYGYTF. CDR3 sequence (DNA): TGTGCCAGCACCCCTGACGGGTACTTCTATGGCTACACCTTC.